This TCR beta chain was sequenced in a study of Graves' ophthalmopathy and Graves' hyperthyroidism. CDR1 and CDR2 from the germline V gene are MNHEY and SVGEGT. The CDR3 is 17 residues long. V was pared by 2 bases and J by 0 bases, with 17 bases between. This clonotype was counted ten times or more. Researchers took RNA transcripts and amplified TCR beta CDR3 regions from them. First-round RT-PCR used HTBI primers; second-round multiplex PCR followed. TCRdb ran MiXCR on the multiplex PCR reads and lists one entry per CDR3 protein. The repertoire holds roughly 480,000 distinct CDR3 sequences, with under 15% as singletons.

The gene calls are TRBV6-2 or TRBV6-3 and TRBJ2-7; no firm D call. Sequenced: blood. This clonotype originated in a woman aged 30 to 39 with Graves' ophthalmopathy. CDR3: CASSYRSTGPLSYEQYF. In nucleotides, the CDR3 is TGTGCCAGCAGTTACCGTTCTACCGGGCCTCTCTCCTACGAGCAGTACTTC.